The next 23 T cell receptor beta chains were all read from a single sample in a study of blood T cell repertoires in COVID-19. The table came from immunoSEQ multiplex PCR; TCRdb's copy has only in-frame clones and leaves some out. The sample lists 200,000 to 250,000 clones, around 90% occurring once. The sequenced material came from peripheral blood. The source of these receptors is a man aged 25 to 40 with COVID-19, enrolled during active disease.

V and J are TRBV9 and TRBJ1-1; 7 nucleotides line up with TRBD1. The V segment lost 4 bases and the J segment 1 base; nucleotides outside the gene matches: 7. The CDR3 is 15 amino acids. Germline V lookup: CDR1 SGDLS, CDR2 YYNGEE. Written as DNA, the CDR3 is TGTGCCAGCAGCCCGATCCGGACAGGGAACACTGAAGCTTTCTTT. This encodes CASSPIRTGNTEAFF.

The V and J genes are TRBV14 and TRBJ2-1; 10 nucleotides line up with TRBD2. Germline V gene data show CDR1 as SGHDN and CDR2 as FVKESK. CDR3 length: 19 amino acids. The junction had 17 bases not matched to a gene; V was cut back by 1 base and J by 8 bases. In nucleotides, the CDR3 is TGTGCCAGCAGCCAAGTTCGGTTGCGCCTAGCGGGGGTTGGCGATGAGCAGTTCTTC. Residues: CASSQVRLRLAGVGDEQFF.

Here the CDR3 DNA reads TGCGCCAGCAGCTTGAGTAGCGGAACCTCCTACGAGCAGTACTTC. This sequence encodes CASSLSSGTSYEQYF. The V gene is TRBV5-1, the J gene TRBJ2-7; tentative D call: TRBD2 (6 bases). The germline V gene encodes CDR1 SGHRS and CDR2 YFSETQ. The CDR3 is made up of 15 amino acids. V was cut by 1 base and J by 0 bases, with 11 bases left in between.

The rearrangement links TRBV5-6 to TRBJ1-1; maybe TRBD1 (5 bases). V lost 3 bases and J lost 7, with 13 bases in between. The CDR3 loop spans 13 amino acids. The V gene's germline CDR1 is SGHDT and CDR2 YYEEEE. The CDR3 bases are TGTGCCAGCAGCTGGCCCCCCAGGGATGAAGCTTTCTTT. Translated: CASSWPPRDEAFF.

The table lists this clone with a few counts. The chain carries TRBV10-2 and TRBJ2-7; 7 bases align to TRBD1. Germline V gene lookup returns CDR1 WSHSY and CDR2 SAAADI. The J segment lost 4 bases and the V segment lost 0 bases, leaving 12 bases of the junction unmatched. This CDR3 spans 17 amino acids. CDR3 protein: CASSESLDRVVGYEQYF. The CDR3 DNA follows: TGCGCCAGCAGTGAGTCCCTTGACAGGGTGGTCGGGTACGAGCAGTACTTC.

This rearrangement joins TRBV25-1 to TRBJ2-2; possible D gene TRBD2, 6 bases. CDR1 and CDR2 from the germline V gene are MGHDK and SYGVNS. V was trimmed by 4 bases and J by 5 bases, leaving 11 bases between them. The CDR3 loop spans 14 amino acids. CDR3 amino acids: CASSAGGETGELFF. The DNA for the CDR3 is TGTGCCAGCAGTGCCGGCGGGGAAACCGGGGAGCTGTTTTTT.

This clone was detected once. The rearrangement joins TRBV10-3 to TRBJ2-1, with TRBD2 identical over 12 bases. This CDR3 is built from 14 residues. After removal of 7 bases from V and 7 bases from J, the junction contained 5 bases not matched to a gene. Germline values: CDR1 ENHRY, CDR2 SYGVKD. This chain's CDR3 is CAIMTSGGDNEQFF. CDR3 nucleotide sequence: TGTGCCATCATGACTAGCGGGGGTGATAATGAGCAGTTCTTC.

The sample holds one count of this clone. V usage is TRBV10-3 and J usage is TRBJ2-2; 7 nucleotides match TRBD2. The length of the CDR3 is 17 residues. Germline V gives CDR1 ENHRY, CDR2 SYGVKD. J was trimmed by 2 bases and V by 0 bases; bases with no gene match: 6. The CDR3 region is CAISESMGLPNTGELFF. CDR3 sequence (DNA): TGTGCCATCAGTGAGTCAATGGGACTACCAAACACCGGGGAGCTGTTTTTT.

The rearrangement joins TRBV5-6 to TRBJ2-7; no firm D call. The length of the CDR3 is 11 residues. Trimming stripped 4 bases from V and 6 bases from J, with 8 bases between. Germline loops: CDR1 SGHDT, CDR2 YYEEEE. The CDR3 region is CASSGPVEQYF. In DNA form, the CDR3 reads TGTGCCAGCAGCGGGCCAGTCGAGCAGTACTTC.

A few counts support this clone. The gene calls are TRBV6-5 and TRBJ2-5; D unclear. The CDR3 has 14 residues. The V gene lost 0 bases and the J gene lost 5 bases, with 10 bases spanning the gap. CDR1 is MNHEY, CDR2 SVGAGI, per germline. The CDR3 bases are TGTGCCAGCAGTTACTCCCATGAGATGGAGACCCAGTACTTC. Translated: CASSYSHEMETQYF.

The V and J genes are TRBV4-1 and TRBJ2-7; 10 positions match TRBD2. With 4 bases clipped from V and 5 bases from J, the junction kept 17 bases outside the gene matches. The length of the CDR3 is 18 residues. CDR1 and CDR2 (germline): MGHRA, YSYEKL. The CDR3 sequence is CASSLGLGIAGGIHEQYF. The CDR3 DNA reads TGCGCCAGCAGCCTAGGGTTGGGTATAGCGGGAGGTATCCACGAGCAGTACTTC.

The gene calls are TRBV27 and TRBJ2-3, with a tentative D call TRBD1 (5 bases). Per the germline V gene, CDR1 is MNHEY and CDR2 is SMNVEV (reference sequence). Trimming shortened V by 3 bases and J by 0 bases, and 19 bases separated the two germline ends. This CDR3 contains 18 residues. In DNA, the CDR3 is TGTGCCAGCAGTTTTCGTCCAGGGAAAATAACTAGCACAGATACGCAGTATTTT. The encoded protein is CASSFRPGKITSTDTQYF.

This chain links TRBV5-6 with TRBJ1-1; no firm D call. The germline V and J ends were trimmed by 0 bases and 5 bases, with 11 bases remaining between them. There are 14 residues in the CDR3. Germline CDR1 and CDR2: SGHDT and YYEEEE. CDR3 sequence (DNA): TGTGCCAGCAGCTTGGCCGGTGCTAGGACTGAAGCTTTCTTT. Its protein is CASSLAGARTEAFF.

The V gene is TRBV18, the J gene TRBJ1-5; TRBD1 agrees at 7 bases. Germline-derived CDR1 and CDR2 are KGHSH and LQKENI. The length of the CDR3 is 17 residues. Losses at the gene ends were 5 bases for V and 0 bases for J; bases not matched to a gene: 10. The CDR3 DNA sequence: TGTGCCAGCTCATCTCAAGGGACAGCCGATAGCAATCAGCCCCAGCATTTT. It translates to CASSSQGTADSNQPQHF.

The rearrangement uses TRBV28 and TRBJ1-1, with D perhaps matching TRBD1 (6 bases). Trimming pared 6 bases from V and 10 bases from J, leaving 15 bases between. Germline V gene data show CDR1 as MDHEN and CDR2 as SYDVKM. The CDR3 covers 12 residues. CDR3 sequence reads: CASRYTGIGAFF. Here the CDR3 DNA reads TGTGCCAGCAGGTATACAGGGATCGGAGCTTTCTTT.

The V gene is TRBV29-1, the J gene TRBJ1-6, with 8 bases lining up with TRBD1. The CDR3 runs to 16 residues. Germline V gene data show CDR1 as SQVTM and CDR2 as ANQGSEA. The V segment lost 0 bases and the J segment 3 bases; nucleotides outside the gene matches: 4. Here the CDR3 reads CSVEDRQGIYNSPLHF. The CDR3 nucleotides are TGCAGCGTTGAAGATCGACAGGGGATCTATAATTCACCCCTCCACTTT. Full variable domain (rest looked up from reference TRBV29-1 and TRBJ1-6): SAVISQKPSRDICQRGTSLTIQCQVDSQVTMMFWYRQQPGQSLTLIATANQGSEATYESGFVIDKFPISRPNLTFSTLTVSNMSPEDSSIYLCSVEDRQGIYNSPLHFGNGTRLTVT.

This clone appeared a few times. The rearrangement links TRBV7-3 to TRBJ1-6; D may be TRBD1 (6 bases). The CDR3 covers 15 residues. The ends were cut back, 2 bases at V and 9 bases at J, with 14 bases in the middle. Looked up from germline, CDR1 is SGHTA and CDR2 is FQGTGA. The CDR3 loop is CASSLLGGRSSPLHF. The CDR3 coding sequence is TGTGCCAGCAGCTTATTAGGGGGACGAAGTTCACCCCTCCACTTT.

This clone has just one count. The J gene is TRBJ1-5, the V gene TRBV28; D is ambiguous. The germline gives CDR1 MDHEN, CDR2 SYDVKM. This CDR3 comprises 14 residues. Trimming took 7 bases from V and 1 from J, leaving 11 bases between them. The DNA of the CDR3 is TGTGCCAGCACTCCCAGTTGGAGCAATCAGCCCCAGCATTTT. Translation gives CASTPSWSNQPQHF.

The chain joins TRBV7-9 to TRBJ2-7, with 10 bases identical to TRBD1. Germline V gene lookup returns CDR1 SEHNR and CDR2 FQNEAQ (reference sequence). The CDR3 contains 15 residues. V trimming: 5 bases; J trimming: 4 bases; junction bases outside the gene matches: 8. This chain's CDR3 is CASSHSGTGVYEQYF. CDR3 nucleotides: TGTGCCAGCAGCCACAGCGGGACAGGGGTTTACGAGCAGTACTTC.

In this sample, this clone turned up once. CDR3 amino acids: CASRLFGSMDNQPQHF. In DNA, the CDR3 is TGTGCCAGTAGACTATTCGGTAGTATGGACAATCAGCCCCAGCATTTT. The V and J genes are TRBV19 and TRBJ1-5; D not certain. Germline assignment: CDR1 LNHDA and CDR2 SQIVND (reference sequence). Trimming removed 6 bases at V and 3 bases at J, with 18 bases between. The CDR3 is 16 residues long.

V and J are TRBV5-1 and TRBJ2-7; D is perhaps TRBD2 (6 bases). This CDR3 has 16 amino acids. Germline loops: CDR1 SGHRS, CDR2 YFSETQ. Trimming stripped 2 bases from V and 0 bases from J, with 15 bases between. CDR3 residues: CASSFSSLGGSYEQYF. The CDR3 DNA reads TGCGCCAGCAGCTTTTCCTCCCTGGGGGGCTCCTACGAGCAGTACTTC.

V usage is TRBV5-4 and J usage is TRBJ1-2; D uncertain. V dropped 0 bases and J dropped 7 bases, with 19 bases sitting between them. The CDR3 runs to 16 residues. CDR1 is SGHNT and CDR2 is YYREEE in the germline V gene (reference sequence). The CDR3 sequence: CASSLAGGGRRGGYTF. The CDR3 coding sequence is TGTGCCAGCAGCTTGGCCGGCGGAGGGAGGAGAGGTGGCTACACCTTC.

CDR3 nucleotides: TGTGCCAGTAGTATAGGGGGACTAGCGGGAGGTGTGCAGTTCTTC. Translation gives CASSIGGLAGGVQFF. This chain links TRBV19 with TRBJ2-1; 15 bases align to TRBD2. The germline V gene encodes CDR1 LNHDA and CDR2 SQIVND (reference sequence). With 1 base clipped from V and 12 bases from J, the junction kept 4 bases outside the gene matches. The CDR3 loop spans 15 amino acids. Variable domain in full (rest from reference TRBV19 and TRBJ2-1): DGGITQSPKYLFRKEGQNVTLSCEQNLNHDAMYWYRQDPGQGLRLIYYSQIVNDFQKGDIAEGYSVSREKKESFPLTVTSAQKNPTAFYLCASSIGGLAGGVQFFGPGTRLTVL.